A single sample gave rise to the 10 T cell receptor beta chains below, sequenced in a study of T cells in Graves' hyperthyroidism and ophthalmopathy. Using RNA transcripts as the source, TCR beta CDR3 regions were amplified. When the TCR CDR3 underwent first-round RT-PCR, the HTBI primer set was used. MiXCR, run by TCRdb on the multiplex PCR reads, gives a single entry per CDR3 protein. The table records about 400,000 distinct CDR3 sequences, roughly 15% of them present only once. The sample consisted of blood. The source is a woman aged 30 to 39 with Graves' ophthalmopathy.

This clonotype was picked up many times. The rearrangement uses TRBV3-1 and TRBJ2-3, with D tentatively TRBD1 (7 bases). Germline CDR1 reads LGHDT; CDR2 reads YNNKEL (reference sequence). The CDR3 extends over 21 amino acids. Deletions cut 5 bases from V and 0 bases from J, with 30 bases between. CDR3 DNA sequence: TGTGCCAGCAGCAAAAGGGGGCAGGAGCTCACCCGGACTACTAGCACAGATACGCAGTATTTT. It encodes CASSKRGQELTRTTSTDTQYF.

This clonotype was found many times. The V call is TRBV2, the J call TRBJ2-2; no clear D. With 5 bases removed from V and 5 bases from J, the gap between germline ends came to 9 bases. The CDR3 runs 13 residues. The V gene's germline CDR1 is SNHLY and CDR2 FYNNEI. CDR3 sequence: CASSPDETGELFF. The CDR3 nucleotides are TGTGCCAGCAGTCCAGACGAGACCGGGGAGCTGTTTTTT.

The V call is TRBV11-1, the J call TRBJ2-1; 7 bases align to TRBD1. Germline V gene sequence: CDR1 SGHAT, CDR2 FQDESV (reference sequence). The CDR3 has 15 residues. The junction had 11 bases not matched to a gene; V was cut back by 7 bases and J by 5 bases. The CDR3 protein is CASNVDGQADNEQFF. The CDR3 nucleotides read TGTGCCAGCAACGTGGATGGACAGGCGGACAATGAGCAGTTCTTC. The full variable domain, completed using reference TRBV11-1 and TRBJ2-1, is EAEVAQSPRYKITEKSQAVAFWCDPISGHATLYWYRQILGQGPELLVQFQDESVVDDSQLPKDRFSAERLKGVDSTLKIQPAELGDSAMYLCASNVDGQADNEQFFGPGTRLTVL.

The CDR3 DNA reads TGTGCCAGCAGGCCGACCTCCGGGACATACCCACTCGGGGCCAACGTCCTGACTTTC. This gives the protein CASRPTSGTYPLGANVLTF. The rearrangement links TRBV11-3 to TRBJ2-6; possible D gene TRBD1, 6 bases. The CDR3 loop spans 19 amino acids. V lost 6 bases and J lost 4, with 25 bases in between. Germline CDR1 is SGHNT and CDR2 is YENEEA.

This sequence joins TRBV12-3 or TRBV12-4 and TRBJ2-7; no definite D call. Trimming cost V 2 bases and J 5 bases, with 10 bases left between them. The CDR3 runs to 13 residues. The CDR3 sequence: CASSLSATDEQYF. In DNA, the CDR3 is TGTGCCAGCAGTTTAAGCGCCACGGACGAGCAGTACTTC.

This clonotype was seen at least ten times. The V and J genes are TRBV7-3 and TRBJ1-6; no firm D call. The CDR3 extends over 15 amino acids. V was shortened by 2 bases and J by 3 bases, with 8 bases between the two germline ends. Germline lookup yields CDR1 SGHTA and CDR2 FQGTGA. CDR3 nucleotide sequence: TGTGCCAGCAGCTTAGGACCGCACTATAATTCACCCCTCCACTTT. The encoded protein is CASSLGPHYNSPLHF.

There are a few counts of this clonotype. With a much larger clone just one base away, this may be a read error. The genes are TRBV3-1 and TRBJ1-2, with TRBD1 matching over 12 bases. The CDR3 covers 16 residues. Germline V gene lookup returns CDR1 LGHDT and CDR2 YNNKEL (reference sequence). CDR3 DNA: TGTGCCAGCAGCTCCCGGGACAGGGGGCCGGGCTATGGCCACACCTTC. Translating it yields CASSSRDRGPGYGHTF. Variable domain in full (rest from reference TRBV3-1 and TRBJ1-2): DTAVSQTPKYLVTQMGNDKSIKCEQNLGHDTMYWYKQDSKKFLKIMFSYNNKELIINETVPNRFSPKSPDKAHLNLHINSLELGDSAVYFCASSSRDRGPGYGHTFGSGTRLTVV.

This clonotype was observed a handful of times. The CDR3 ends on some other residue instead of the conserved phenylalanine or tryptophan, so this is likely a read error. The gene calls are TRBV7-2 and TRBJ2-1; D ambiguous. This CDR3 spans 13 amino acids. Trimming shortened V by 1 base and J by 3 bases, and 4 bases separated the two germline ends. Germline V gene sequence: CDR1 SGHTA, CDR2 FQGNSA. The CDR3 nucleotides are TGTGCCAGCAGCTTAGGACACTACAATGAGCAGTTCGTC. Its translation is CASSLGHYNEQFV.

This clonotype came up many times. This CDR3 reads CSASLRANNEQFF. DNA for the CDR3: TGCAGTGCTAGTCTGCGGGCTAACAATGAGCAGTTCTTC. The rearrangement links TRBV20-1 to TRBJ2-1; D is perhaps TRBD2 (5 bases). The germline V and J ends were trimmed by 3 bases and 5 bases, with 11 bases remaining between them. CDR1 DFQATT and CDR2 SNEGSKA come from the germline V gene (reference sequence). The CDR3 covers 13 residues.

The V call is TRBV11-2, the J call TRBJ2-7, with 8 bases fitting TRBD1. CDR1 is SGHAT and CDR2 is FQNNGV in the germline V gene. V lost 8 bases to trimming and J lost 5 bases; unmatched junction nucleotides: 5. The CDR3 is 12 amino acids. The CDR3 sequence: CASEDRADEQYF. CDR3 DNA: TGTGCCAGCGAGGACAGGGCCGACGAGCAGTACTTC. The full variable domain, its missing parts supplied by reference TRBV11-2 and TRBJ2-7, is EAGVAQSPRYKIIEKRQSVAFWCNPISGHATLYWYQQILGQGPKLLIQFQNNGVVDDSQLPKDRFSAERLKGVDSTLKIQPAKLEDSAVYLCASEDRADEQYFGPGTRLTVT.